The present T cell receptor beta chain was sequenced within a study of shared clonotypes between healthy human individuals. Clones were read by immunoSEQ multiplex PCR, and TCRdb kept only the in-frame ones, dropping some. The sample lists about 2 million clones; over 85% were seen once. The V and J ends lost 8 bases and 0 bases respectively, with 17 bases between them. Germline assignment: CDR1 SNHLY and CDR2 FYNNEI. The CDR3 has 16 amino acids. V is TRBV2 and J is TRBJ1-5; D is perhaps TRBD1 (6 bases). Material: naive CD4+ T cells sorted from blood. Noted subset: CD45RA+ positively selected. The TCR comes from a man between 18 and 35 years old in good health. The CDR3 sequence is CASAPGAGDSNQPQHF. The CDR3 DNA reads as TGTGCCAGCGCCCCAGGGGCGGGGGATAGCAATCAGCCCCAGCATTTT. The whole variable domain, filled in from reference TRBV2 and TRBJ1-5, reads EPEVTQTPSHQVTQMGQEVILRCVPISNHLYFYWYRQILGQKVEFLVSFYNNEISEKSEIFDDQFSVERPDGSNFTLKIRSTKLEDSAMYFCASAPGAGDSNQPQHFGDGTRLSIL.